The next 21 T cell receptor beta chains were all read from a single sample in a study of cytomegalovirus exposure and HLA in healthy donors. Repertoires were generated with immunoSEQ multiplex PCR, while TCRdb's copy carries only in-frame clones and drops some. The sample carries over 200,000 clones, almost 90% recorded once. Sequenced: PBMCs. These TCRs come from a woman aged 18-30 years in good health and CMV-seronegative.

The chain joins TRBV5-4 to TRBJ2-3; no firm D call. Germline assignment: CDR1 SGHNT and CDR2 YYREEE (reference sequence). The CDR3 consists of 13 residues. Trimming removed 0 bases at V and 5 bases at J, with 7 bases between. The CDR3 protein is CASSLARGDTQYF. For the CDR3, the DNA is TGTGCCAGCAGCTTGGCCCGCGGAGATACGCAGTATTTT.

The V and J genes are TRBV6-5 and TRBJ2-3; D possibly corresponds to TRBD2 (5 bases). CDR3 length equals 14 residues. Per germline, CDR1 MNHEY and CDR2 SVGAGI. V was trimmed by 7 bases and J by 2 bases, leaving 13 bases between them. The CDR3: CASTPPGFTDTQYF. The CDR3 DNA sequence: TGTGCCAGCACTCCACCGGGGTTCACAGATACGCAGTATTTT.

The DNA for the CDR3 is TGTGCCAGCAGCGTACTAGCGGGGGGGAACAATGAGCAGTTCTTC. Translated, it gives CASSVLAGGNNEQFF. The chain has TRBV7-8 and TRBJ2-1, with 13 bases matching TRBD2. Germline V gene sequence: CDR1 SGHVS, CDR2 FQNEAQ. The CDR3 runs to 15 residues. V was clipped by 5 bases and J by 5 bases; unmatched bases: 3. Together with reference TRBV7-8 and TRBJ2-1, the CDR3 gives the full variable domain: GAGVSQSPRYKVAKRGQDVALRCDPISGHVSLFWYQQALGQGPEFLTYFQNEAQLDKSGLPSDRFFAERPEGSVSTLKIQRTQQEDSAVYLCASSVLAGGNNEQFFGPGTRLTVL.

In its sample, this clone was seen a few times. The rearrangement links TRBV11-2 to TRBJ2-7; tentatively, D is TRBD2 (6 bases). This CDR3 contains 14 residues. Germline V gene data show CDR1 as SGHAT and CDR2 as FQNNGV. With 3 bases removed from V and 5 bases from J, the gap between germline ends came to 14 bases. The CDR3 is CASSFMLATNEQYF. Written as DNA, the CDR3 is TGTGCCAGCAGCTTCATGCTAGCGACCAACGAGCAGTACTTC.

This clone was recorded only once. This chain connects TRBV7-8 to TRBJ2-3; a possible D gene is TRBD1 (6 bases). The CDR3 spans 14 residues. V was pared by 1 base and J by 2 bases, with 7 bases between. Germline CDR1 and CDR2: SGHVS and FQNEAQ. CDR3 nucleotides: TGTGCCAGCAGCTTAGAGGGGGTCACAGATACGCAGTATTTT. This translates into CASSLEGVTDTQYF. The full variable domain, in which reference TRBV7-8 and TRBJ2-3 provide the parts outside the CDR3, is GAGVSQSPRYKVAKRGQDVALRCDPISGHVSLFWYQQALGQGPEFLTYFQNEAQLDKSGLPSDRFFAERPEGSVSTLKIQRTQQEDSAVYLCASSLEGVTDTQYFGPGTRLTVL.

This chain uses TRBV6-5 with TRBJ1-4, with D tentatively TRBD1 (6 bases). V was shortened by 0 bases and J by 14 bases, with 16 bases between the two germline ends. The V gene's germline CDR1 is MNHEY and CDR2 SVGAGI. The CDR3 extends over 14 amino acids. For the CDR3, the DNA is TGTGCCAGCAGTTACTCGGGTGTTGGGGGCCAGCTGTTTTTT. Encoded protein: CASSYSGVGGQLFF.

The rearrangement joins TRBV11-2 to TRBJ2-2, with TRBD2 matching over 11 bases. This CDR3 region has 18 residues. Germline-derived CDR1 and CDR2 are SGHAT and FQNNGV. J was trimmed by 4 bases and V by 1 base; bases with no gene match: 8. The CDR3 DNA reads as TGTGCCAGCAGCTTAGGTAGTAGCGGGGGGGCTCTCACCGGGGAGCTGTTTTTT. This translates into CASSLGSSGGALTGELFF. Full variable domain (remainder filled in from reference TRBV11-2 and TRBJ2-2): EAGVAQSPRYKIIEKRQSVAFWCNPISGHATLYWYQQILGQGPKLLIQFQNNGVVDDSQLPKDRFSAERLKGVDSTLKIQPAKLEDSAVYLCASSLGSSGGALTGELFFGEGSRLTVL.

This clone was detected only a few times. The chain carries TRBV7-8 and TRBJ1-2; 7 bases match TRBD1. The junction had 12 bases not matched to a gene; V was cut back by 5 bases and J by 0 bases. Germline lookup yields CDR1 SGHVS and CDR2 FQNEAQ. CDR3 size: 17 residues. CDR3 in DNA: TGTGCCAGCAGCGCAGGGGGGTCGTGGGAAGCTAACTATGGCTACACCTTC. Translated, it gives CASSAGGSWEANYGYTF.

This chain joins TRBV10-3 and TRBJ2-2; TRBD1 matches 8 bases. V lost 4 bases and J lost 2; bases outside the gene matches: 9. Looked up from germline, CDR1 is ENHRY and CDR2 is SYGVKD. CDR3 size: 17 residues. CDR3 in amino acids: CAISGRQGRGNTGELFF. The CDR3 nucleotides are TGTGCCATCAGTGGGAGACAGGGGAGAGGTAACACCGGGGAGCTGTTTTTT.

CDR3 region: CASSSQGVSNQPQHF. The CDR3 nucleotides read TGTGCCAGCAGTTCACAGGGAGTGAGCAATCAGCCCCAGCATTTT. The V call is TRBV2, the J call TRBJ1-5; D possibly corresponds to TRBD1 (6 bases). V was trimmed by 5 bases and J by 1 base, leaving 12 bases between them. Germline V lookup: CDR1 SNHLY, CDR2 FYNNEI. The length of the CDR3 is 15 residues.

This chain connects TRBV19 to TRBJ2-5; the D gene is possibly TRBD1 (5 bases). Trimming cost V 5 bases and J 1 base, with 11 bases left between them. CDR3 length equals 14 residues. The germline V gene has CDR1 LNHDA and CDR2 SQIVND (reference sequence). The CDR3 DNA reads as TGTGCCAGTAGTCATCCAGGGTCCCAAGAGACCCAGTACTTC. This encodes CASSHPGSQETQYF.

The chain couples TRBV18 to TRBJ1-1; maybe TRBD1 (6 bases). The V gene's germline CDR1 is KGHSH and CDR2 LQKENI. V was cut by 0 bases and J by 4 bases, with 9 bases left in between. The CDR3 covers 14 residues. The CDR3, as DNA: TGTGCCAGCTCACCACCGAAGGGGGTCACTGAAGCTTTCTTT. Translated, it gives CASSPPKGVTEAFF. Full variable domain (rest looked up from reference TRBV18 and TRBJ1-1): NAGVMQNPRHLVRRRGQEARLRCSPMKGHSHVYWYRQLPEEGLKFMVYLQKENIIDESGMPKERFSAEFPKEGPSILRIQQVVRGDSAAYFCASSPPKGVTEAFFGQGTRLTVV.

The chain combines TRBV9 with TRBJ1-2, with D possibly being TRBD1 (5 bases). The CDR3 is 15 amino acids. V was shortened by 2 bases and J by 2 bases, with 13 bases between the two germline ends. Germline loops: CDR1 SGDLS, CDR2 YYNGEE. CDR3 amino acids: CASSVSREENYGYTF. CDR3 nucleotide sequence: TGTGCCAGCAGCGTGTCCAGGGAGGAAAACTATGGCTACACCTTC.

The chain is built from TRBV18 and TRBJ1-4; D is ambiguous. This CDR3 has 16 amino acids. Trimming removed 4 bases at V and 7 bases at J, with 19 bases between. Germline V gene sequence: CDR1 KGHSH, CDR2 LQKENI. The CDR3 loop is CASSLGSPTSGEKLFF. The CDR3 bases are TGTGCCAGCTCACTTGGTTCGCCAACATCGGGTGAAAAACTGTTTTTT.

The V call is TRBV5-4, the J call TRBJ2-3; 7 bases are shared with TRBD2. The J segment lost 2 bases and the V segment lost 1 base, leaving 1 base of the junction unmatched. This CDR3 comprises 14 residues. Germline V CDR1 and CDR2: SGHNT, YYREEE (reference sequence). Here the CDR3 reads CASSLSGATDTQYF. Written as DNA, the CDR3 is TGTGCCAGCAGCTTGAGCGGGGCCACAGATACGCAGTATTTT.

J is TRBJ1-2 and V is TRBV5-6, with D unclear. The CDR3 length is 14 residues. V was shortened by 0 bases and J by 7 bases, with 13 bases between the two germline ends. The germline gives CDR1 SGHDT, CDR2 YYEEEE. Here the CDR3 DNA reads TGTGCCAGCAGCTTGGCCTTTCCTTACGGTGGCTACACCTTC. Its protein product is CASSLAFPYGGYTF.

On this clone itself: At the DNA level, this CDR3 is encoded by other sequences in the same sample as well. The CDR3 coding sequence is TGCAGCGTTACATGGACAGGATTGATGACCTTCTTT. Protein: CSVTWTGLMTFF. The chain uses TRBV29-1 and TRBJ1-1, with TRBD1 identical over 7 bases. This CDR3 is built from 12 residues. Germline V gene data show CDR1 as SQVTM and CDR2 as ANQGSEA. The junction had 14 bases not matched to a gene; V was cut back by 5 bases and J by 14 bases.

This chain connects TRBV5-5 to TRBJ1-2; D is uncertain. Germline V lookup: CDR1 SGHKS, CDR2 YYEKEE (reference sequence). Trimming cost V 0 bases and J 10 bases, with 25 bases left between them. The length of the CDR3 is 17 residues. This CDR3 is CASSLAELVPSKEDYTF. The DNA of the CDR3 is TGTGCCAGCAGCTTGGCAGAGCTAGTCCCCAGTAAAGAGGACTACACCTTC.

The rearrangement uses TRBV5-6 and TRBJ1-5; weak D call: TRBD1 (6 bases). V was pared by 2 bases and J by 1 base, with 13 bases between. CDR1 and CDR2 (germline): SGHDT, YYEEEE. The CDR3 totals 16 residues. In nucleotides, the CDR3 is TGTGCCAGCAGCTTAATGGGACACCGAAGCAATCAGCCCCAGCATTTT. Protein: CASSLMGHRSNQPQHF.

The chain joins TRBV7-2 to TRBJ1-5, with 9 bases fitting TRBD1. The ends lost 6 bases at V and 3 bases at J; junction bases unmatched: 6. This CDR3 comprises 15 residues. CDR1 is SGHTA, CDR2 FQGNSA, per germline. The CDR3: CASSSGQGINQPQHF. CDR3 DNA sequence: TGTGCCAGCAGTTCCGGACAGGGGATCAATCAGCCCCAGCATTTT.

This clone was seen once. This chain connects TRBV10-3 to TRBJ2-2, with D perhaps TRBD2 (6 bases). V lost 4 bases and J 0 bases, leaving 6 bases between the germline ends. The germline V gene encodes CDR1 ENHRY and CDR2 SYGVKD. The CDR3 covers 14 residues. This CDR3 reads CAISGLANTGELFF. In nucleotides, the CDR3 is TGTGCCATCAGTGGACTAGCGAACACCGGGGAGCTGTTTTTT.